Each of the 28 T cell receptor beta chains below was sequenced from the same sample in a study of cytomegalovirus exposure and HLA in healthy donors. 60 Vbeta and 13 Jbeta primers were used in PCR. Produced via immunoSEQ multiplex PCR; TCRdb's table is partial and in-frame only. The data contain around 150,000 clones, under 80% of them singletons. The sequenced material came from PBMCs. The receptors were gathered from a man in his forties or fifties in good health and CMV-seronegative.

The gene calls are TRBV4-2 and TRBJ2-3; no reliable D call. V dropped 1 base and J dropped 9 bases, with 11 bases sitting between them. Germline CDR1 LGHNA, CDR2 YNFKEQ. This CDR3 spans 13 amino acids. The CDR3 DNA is TGTGCCAGCAGCCAAGGTGGTTACGAGACGCAGTATTTT. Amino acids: CASSQGGYETQYF.

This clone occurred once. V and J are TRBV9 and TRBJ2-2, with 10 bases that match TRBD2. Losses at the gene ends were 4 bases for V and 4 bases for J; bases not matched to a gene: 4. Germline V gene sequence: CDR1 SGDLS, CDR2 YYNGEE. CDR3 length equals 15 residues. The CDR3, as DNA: TGTGCCAGCAGCCCCTGGACTAGCGGCACCGGGGAGCTGTTTTTT. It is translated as CASSPWTSGTGELFF.

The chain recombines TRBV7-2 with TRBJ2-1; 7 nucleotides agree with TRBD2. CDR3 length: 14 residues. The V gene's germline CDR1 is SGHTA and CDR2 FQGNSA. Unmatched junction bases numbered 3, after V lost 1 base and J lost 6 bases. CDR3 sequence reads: CASSLVGGGNEQFF. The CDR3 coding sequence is TGTGCCAGCAGCTTAGTGGGGGGGGGCAATGAGCAGTTCTTC.

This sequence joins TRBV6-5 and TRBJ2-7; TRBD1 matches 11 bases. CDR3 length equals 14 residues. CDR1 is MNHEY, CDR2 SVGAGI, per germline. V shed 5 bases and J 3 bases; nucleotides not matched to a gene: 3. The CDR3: CASSGTGGSYEQYF. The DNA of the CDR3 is TGTGCCAGCAGTGGGACAGGGGGAAGCTACGAGCAGTACTTC.

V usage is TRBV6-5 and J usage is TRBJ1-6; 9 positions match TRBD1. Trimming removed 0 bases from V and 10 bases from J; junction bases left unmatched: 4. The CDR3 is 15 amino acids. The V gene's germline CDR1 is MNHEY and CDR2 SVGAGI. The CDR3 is CASSYSTGGASPLHF. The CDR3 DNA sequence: TGTGCCAGCAGTTACTCGACAGGGGGAGCATCACCCCTCCACTTT.

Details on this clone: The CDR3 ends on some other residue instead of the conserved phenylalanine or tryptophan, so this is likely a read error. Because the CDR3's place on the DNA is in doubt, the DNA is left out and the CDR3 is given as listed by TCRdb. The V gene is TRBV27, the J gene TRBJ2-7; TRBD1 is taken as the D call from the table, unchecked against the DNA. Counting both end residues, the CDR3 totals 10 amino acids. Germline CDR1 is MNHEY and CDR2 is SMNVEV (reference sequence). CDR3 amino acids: CASSSGQGDL.

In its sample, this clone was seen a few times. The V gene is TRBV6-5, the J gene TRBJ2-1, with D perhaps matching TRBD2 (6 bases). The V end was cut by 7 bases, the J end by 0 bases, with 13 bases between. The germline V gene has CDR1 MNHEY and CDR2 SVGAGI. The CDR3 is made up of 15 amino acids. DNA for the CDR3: TGTGCCAGCAAACGGGGGAAGAGCTCCTACAATGAGCAGTTCTTC. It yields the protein CASKRGKSSYNEQFF.

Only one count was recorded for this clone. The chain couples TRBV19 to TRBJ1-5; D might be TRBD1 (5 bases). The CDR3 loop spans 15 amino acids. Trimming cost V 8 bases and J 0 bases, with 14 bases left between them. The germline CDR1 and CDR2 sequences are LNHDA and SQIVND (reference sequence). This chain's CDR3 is CASATGADSNQPQHF. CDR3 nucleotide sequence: TGTGCCAGTGCCACAGGAGCCGATAGCAATCAGCCCCAGCATTTT. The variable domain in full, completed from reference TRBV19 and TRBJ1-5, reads DGGITQSPKYLFRKEGQNVTLSCEQNLNHDAMYWYRQDPGQGLRLIYYSQIVNDFQKGDIAEGYSVSREKKESFPLTVTSAQKNPTAFYLCASATGADSNQPQHFGDGTRLSIL.

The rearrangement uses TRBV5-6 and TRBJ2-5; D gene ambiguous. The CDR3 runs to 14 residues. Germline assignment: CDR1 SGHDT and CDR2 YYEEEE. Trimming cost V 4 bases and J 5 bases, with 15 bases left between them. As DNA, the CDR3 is TGTGCCAGCAGCCTAGTTGACGGTCGGGAGACCCAGTACTTC. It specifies CASSLVDGRETQYF.

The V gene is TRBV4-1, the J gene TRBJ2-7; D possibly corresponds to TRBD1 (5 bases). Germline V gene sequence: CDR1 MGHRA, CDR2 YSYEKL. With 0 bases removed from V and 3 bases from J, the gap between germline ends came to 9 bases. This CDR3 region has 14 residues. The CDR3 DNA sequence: TGCGCCAGCAGCCAAGATATCAGGGACTACGAGCAGTACTTC. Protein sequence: CASSQDIRDYEQYF.

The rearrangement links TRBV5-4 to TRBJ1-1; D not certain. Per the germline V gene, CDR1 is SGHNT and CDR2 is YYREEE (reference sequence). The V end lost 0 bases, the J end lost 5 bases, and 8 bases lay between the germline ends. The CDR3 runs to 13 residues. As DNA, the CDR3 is TGTGCCAGCAGCTTGGTCGGGGTGACTGAAGCTTTCTTT. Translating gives CASSLVGVTEAFF.

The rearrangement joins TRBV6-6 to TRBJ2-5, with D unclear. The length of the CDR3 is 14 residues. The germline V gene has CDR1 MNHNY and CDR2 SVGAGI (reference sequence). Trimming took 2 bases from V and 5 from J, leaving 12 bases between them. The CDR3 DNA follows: TGTGCCAGCAGTTACAGGCCCTTGAGGGAGACCCAGTACTTC. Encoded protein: CASSYRPLRETQYF.

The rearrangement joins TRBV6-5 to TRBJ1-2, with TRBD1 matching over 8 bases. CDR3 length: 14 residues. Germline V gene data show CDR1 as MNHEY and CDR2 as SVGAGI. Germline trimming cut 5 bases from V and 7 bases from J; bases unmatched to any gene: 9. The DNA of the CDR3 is TGTGCCAGCAGTACAAACAGGGGGATCCTTGGCTACACCTTC. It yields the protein CASSTNRGILGYTF.

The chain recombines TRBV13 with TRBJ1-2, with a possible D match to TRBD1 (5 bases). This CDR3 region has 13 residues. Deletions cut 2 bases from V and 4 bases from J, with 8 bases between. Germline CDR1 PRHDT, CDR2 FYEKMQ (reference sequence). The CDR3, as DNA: TGTGCCAGCAGCTTACAGGGACTCTATGGCTACACCTTC. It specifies CASSLQGLYGYTF.

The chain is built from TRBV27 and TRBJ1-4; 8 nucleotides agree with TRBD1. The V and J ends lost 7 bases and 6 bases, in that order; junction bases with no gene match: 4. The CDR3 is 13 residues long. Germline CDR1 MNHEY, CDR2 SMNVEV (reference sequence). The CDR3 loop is CASKGTGDEKLFF. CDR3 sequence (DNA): TGTGCCAGCAAAGGGACAGGAGATGAAAAACTGTTTTTT.

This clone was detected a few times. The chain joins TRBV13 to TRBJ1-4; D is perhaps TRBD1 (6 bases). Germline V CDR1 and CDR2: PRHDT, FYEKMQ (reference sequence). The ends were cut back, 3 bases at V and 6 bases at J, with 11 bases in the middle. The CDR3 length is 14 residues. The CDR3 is CASSFTGRDEKLFF. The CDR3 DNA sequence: TGTGCCAGCAGCTTCACAGGGCGGGATGAAAAACTGTTTTTT.

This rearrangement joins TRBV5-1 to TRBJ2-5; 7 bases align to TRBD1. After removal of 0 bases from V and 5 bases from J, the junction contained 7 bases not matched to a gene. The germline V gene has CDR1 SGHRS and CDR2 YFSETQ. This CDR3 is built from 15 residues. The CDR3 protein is CASSLGPTGMETQYF. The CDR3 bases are TGCGCCAGCAGCTTGGGCCCGACAGGGATGGAGACCCAGTACTTC.

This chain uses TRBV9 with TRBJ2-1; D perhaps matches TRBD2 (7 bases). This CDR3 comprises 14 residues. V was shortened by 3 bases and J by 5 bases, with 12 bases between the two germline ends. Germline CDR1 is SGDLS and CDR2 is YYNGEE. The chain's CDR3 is CASSGGGWDNEQFF. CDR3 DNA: TGTGCCAGCAGCGGGGGGGGCTGGGACAATGAGCAGTTCTTC.

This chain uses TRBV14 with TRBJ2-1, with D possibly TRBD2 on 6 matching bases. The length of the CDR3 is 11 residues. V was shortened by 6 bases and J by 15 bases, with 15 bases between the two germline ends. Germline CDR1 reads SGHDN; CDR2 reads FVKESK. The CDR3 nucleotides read TGTGCCAGCAGGGCGGGACCTGGGCTGTTCTTC. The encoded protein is CASRAGPGLFF.

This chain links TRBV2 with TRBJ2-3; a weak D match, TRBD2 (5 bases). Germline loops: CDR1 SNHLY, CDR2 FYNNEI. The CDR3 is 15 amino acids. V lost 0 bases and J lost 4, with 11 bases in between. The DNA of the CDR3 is TGTGCCAGCAGTGAAGCGCTGAGGGTCCCAGATACGCAGTATTTT. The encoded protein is CASSEALRVPDTQYF.

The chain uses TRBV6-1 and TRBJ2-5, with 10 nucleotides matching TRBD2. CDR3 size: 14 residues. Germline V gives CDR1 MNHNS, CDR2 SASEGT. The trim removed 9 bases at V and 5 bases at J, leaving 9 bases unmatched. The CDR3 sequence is CASGQTSGAETQYF. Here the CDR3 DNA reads TGTGCCAGTGGGCAAACTAGCGGGGCTGAGACCCAGTACTTC.

The CDR3 region has the DNA TGCGCCAGCAGCCAGTTTGCAGCTGGGGCCAACGTCCTGACTTTC. Its protein is CASSQFAAGANVLTF. The genes are TRBV4-3 and TRBJ2-6; D is unresolved. In germline, CDR1 is LGHNA, CDR2 YSLEER. This CDR3 comprises 15 residues. V lost 3 bases to trimming and J lost 2 bases, with 8 bases between them.

CDR3 nucleotide sequence: TGCGCCAGCAGCCAAGACGGGGGAGGGAGAGCTGGAAACACCATATATTTT. It codes for CASSQDGGGRAGNTIYF. This sequence joins TRBV4-3 and TRBJ1-3, with a possible D match to TRBD1 (5 bases). V dropped 0 bases and J dropped 2 bases, with 14 bases sitting between them. Germline CDR1 LGHNA, CDR2 YSLEER. The CDR3 loop spans 17 amino acids.

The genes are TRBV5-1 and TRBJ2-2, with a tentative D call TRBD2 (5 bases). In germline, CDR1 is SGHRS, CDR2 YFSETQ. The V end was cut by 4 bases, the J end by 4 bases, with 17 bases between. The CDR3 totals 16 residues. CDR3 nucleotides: TGCGCCAGCAGCGACCAGGTAGACCTAGCCACCGGGGAGCTGTTTTTT. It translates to CASSDQVDLATGELFF. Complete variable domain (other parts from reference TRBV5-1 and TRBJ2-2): KAGVTQTPRYLIKTRGQQVTLSCSPISGHRSVSWYQQTPGQGLQFLFEYFSETQRNKGNFPGRFSGRQFSNSRSEMNVSTLELGDSALYLCASSDQVDLATGELFFGEGSRLTVL.

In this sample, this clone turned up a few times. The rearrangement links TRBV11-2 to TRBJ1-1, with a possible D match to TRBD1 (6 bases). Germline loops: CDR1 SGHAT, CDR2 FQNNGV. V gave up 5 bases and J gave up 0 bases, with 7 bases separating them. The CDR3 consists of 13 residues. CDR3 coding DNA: TGTGCCAGCAGCCGGACAGTGAACACTGAAGCTTTCTTT. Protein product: CASSRTVNTEAFF.

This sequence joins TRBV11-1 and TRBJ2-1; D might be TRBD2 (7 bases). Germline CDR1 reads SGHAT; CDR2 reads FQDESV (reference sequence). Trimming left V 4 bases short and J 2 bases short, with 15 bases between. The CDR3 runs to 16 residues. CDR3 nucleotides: TGTGCCAGCAGCTCGAGGGGAGGGGGGGCCTACAATGAGCAGTTCTTC. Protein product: CASSSRGGGAYNEQFF.

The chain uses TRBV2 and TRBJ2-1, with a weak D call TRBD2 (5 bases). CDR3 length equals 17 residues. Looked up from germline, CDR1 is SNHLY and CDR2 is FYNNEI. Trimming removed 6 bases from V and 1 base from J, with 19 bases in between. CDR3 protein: CASRDLSGSESYNEQFF. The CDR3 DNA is TGTGCCAGCAGGGACTTATCGGGTAGCGAATCCTACAATGAGCAGTTCTTC.

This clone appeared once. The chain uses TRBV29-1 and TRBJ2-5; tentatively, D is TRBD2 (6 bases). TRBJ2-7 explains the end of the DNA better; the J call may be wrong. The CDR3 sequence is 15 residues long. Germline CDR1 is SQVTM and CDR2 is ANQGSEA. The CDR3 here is CSVLVVAGSSYEQYF. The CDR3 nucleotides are TGCAGCGTTCTGGTGGTGGCGGGATCCTCCTACGAGCAGTACTTC.